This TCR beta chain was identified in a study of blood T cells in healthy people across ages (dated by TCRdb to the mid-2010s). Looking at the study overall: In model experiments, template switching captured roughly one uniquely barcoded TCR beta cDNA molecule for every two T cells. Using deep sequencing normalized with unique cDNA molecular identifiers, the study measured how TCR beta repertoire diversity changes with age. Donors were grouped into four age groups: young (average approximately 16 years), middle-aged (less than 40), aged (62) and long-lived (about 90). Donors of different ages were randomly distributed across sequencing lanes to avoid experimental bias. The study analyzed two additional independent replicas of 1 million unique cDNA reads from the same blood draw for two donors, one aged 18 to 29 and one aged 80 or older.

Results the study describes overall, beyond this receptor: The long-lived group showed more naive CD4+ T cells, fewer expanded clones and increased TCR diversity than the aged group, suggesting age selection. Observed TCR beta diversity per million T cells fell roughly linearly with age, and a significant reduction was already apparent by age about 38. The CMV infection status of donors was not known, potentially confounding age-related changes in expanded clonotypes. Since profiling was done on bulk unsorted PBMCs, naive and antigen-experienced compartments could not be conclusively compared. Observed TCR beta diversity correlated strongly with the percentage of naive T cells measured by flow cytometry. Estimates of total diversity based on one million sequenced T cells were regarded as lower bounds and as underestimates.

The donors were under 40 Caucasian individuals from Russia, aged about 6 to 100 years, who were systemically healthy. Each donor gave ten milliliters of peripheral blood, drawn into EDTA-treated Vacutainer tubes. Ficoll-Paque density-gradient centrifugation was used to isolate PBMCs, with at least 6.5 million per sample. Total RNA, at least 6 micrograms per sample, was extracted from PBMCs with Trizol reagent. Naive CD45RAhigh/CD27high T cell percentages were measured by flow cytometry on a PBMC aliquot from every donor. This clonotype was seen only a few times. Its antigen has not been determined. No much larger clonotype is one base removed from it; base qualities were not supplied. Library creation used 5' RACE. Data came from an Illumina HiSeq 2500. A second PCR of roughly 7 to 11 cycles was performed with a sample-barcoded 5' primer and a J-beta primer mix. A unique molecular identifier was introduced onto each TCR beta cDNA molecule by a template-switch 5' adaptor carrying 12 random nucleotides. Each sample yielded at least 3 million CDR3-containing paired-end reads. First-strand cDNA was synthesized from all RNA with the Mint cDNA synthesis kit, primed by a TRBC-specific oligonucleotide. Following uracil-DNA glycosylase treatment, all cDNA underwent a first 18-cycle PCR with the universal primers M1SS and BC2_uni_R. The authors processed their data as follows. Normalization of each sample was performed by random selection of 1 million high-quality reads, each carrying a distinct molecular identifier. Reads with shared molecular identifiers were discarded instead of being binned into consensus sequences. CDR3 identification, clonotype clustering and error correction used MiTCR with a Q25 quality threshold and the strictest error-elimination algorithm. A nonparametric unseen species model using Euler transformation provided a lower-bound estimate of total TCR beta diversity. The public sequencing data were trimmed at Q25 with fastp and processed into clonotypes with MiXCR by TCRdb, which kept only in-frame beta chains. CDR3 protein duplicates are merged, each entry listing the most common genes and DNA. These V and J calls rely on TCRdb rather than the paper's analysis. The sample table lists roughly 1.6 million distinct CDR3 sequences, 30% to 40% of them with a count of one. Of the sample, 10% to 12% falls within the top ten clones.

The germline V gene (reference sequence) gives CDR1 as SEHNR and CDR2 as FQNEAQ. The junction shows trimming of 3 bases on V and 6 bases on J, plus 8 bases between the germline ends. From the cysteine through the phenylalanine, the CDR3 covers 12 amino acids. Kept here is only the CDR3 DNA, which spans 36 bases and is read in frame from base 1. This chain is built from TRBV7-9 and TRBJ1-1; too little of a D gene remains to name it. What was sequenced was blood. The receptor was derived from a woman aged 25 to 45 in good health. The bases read TGTGCCAGCAGCTTGGGTCACGCTGAAGCTTTCTTT. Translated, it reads CASSLGHAEAFF.